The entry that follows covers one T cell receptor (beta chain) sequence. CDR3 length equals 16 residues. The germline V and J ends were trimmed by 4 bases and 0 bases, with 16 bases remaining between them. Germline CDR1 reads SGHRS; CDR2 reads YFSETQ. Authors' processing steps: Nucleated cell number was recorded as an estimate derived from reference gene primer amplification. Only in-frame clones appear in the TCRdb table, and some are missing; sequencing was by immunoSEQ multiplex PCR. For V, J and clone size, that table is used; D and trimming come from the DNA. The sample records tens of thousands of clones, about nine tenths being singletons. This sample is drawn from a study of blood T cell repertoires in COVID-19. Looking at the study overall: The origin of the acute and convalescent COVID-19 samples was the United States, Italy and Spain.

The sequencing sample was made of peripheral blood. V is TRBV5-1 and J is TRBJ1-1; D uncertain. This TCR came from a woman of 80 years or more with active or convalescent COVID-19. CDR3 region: CASSANAGAVNTEAFF. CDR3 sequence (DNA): TGCGCCAGCAGCGCCAACGCGGGAGCAGTGAACACTGAAGCTTTCTTT.